Each of the 21 T cell receptor beta chains below was sequenced from the same sample in a study of shared clonotypes between healthy human individuals. Sequenced by immunoSEQ multiplex PCR; TCRdb stores in-frame clones only, minus some. The sample has some 2,000,000 clones, 90% to 97% seen once. Sequencing input: naive CD4+ T cells sorted from blood. Subset meaning: CD45RA+ positively selected. Receptors originate from a man aged 18 to 35 in good health.

This rearrangement joins TRBV7-4 to TRBJ2-3; 11 bases match TRBD2. The CDR3 length is 19 residues. V was pared by 6 bases and J by 4 bases, with 18 bases of the junction left unmatched. Germline CDR1 reads SGHVT; CDR2 reads SQSDAQ. The CDR3 loop is CASRLGVAGGPTFSDTQYF. Here the CDR3 DNA reads TGTGCCAGCAGGCTGGGAGTAGCGGGAGGGCCTACTTTCTCAGATACGCAGTATTTT.

On this clone: The same CDR3 is also encoded by other DNA sequences in this sample. The chain recombines TRBV5-4 with TRBJ2-5; 14 positions match TRBD2. The germline V gene has CDR1 SGHNT and CDR2 YYREEE (reference sequence). Unmatched junction bases numbered 7, after V lost 4 bases and J lost 5 bases. This CDR3 region has 16 residues. The CDR3 here is CASSRGLAGVGETQYF. CDR3 bases: TGTGCCAGCAGCCGGGGACTAGCGGGAGTCGGCGAGACCCAGTACTTC.

V and J are TRBV5-4 and TRBJ1-4; D uncertain. Germline lookup yields CDR1 SGHNT and CDR2 YYREEE (reference sequence). Trimming took off 2 bases at V and 5 bases at J, with 10 bases between the two ends. The CDR3 length is 14 residues. CDR3 in DNA: TGTGCCAGCAGCTTCAGTGTAGACAATGAAAAACTGTTTTTT. It is translated as CASSFSVDNEKLFF.

The chain recombines TRBV6-1 with TRBJ1-2, with 9 positions matching TRBD1. The J segment lost 4 bases and the V segment lost 6 bases, leaving 6 bases of the junction unmatched. CDR3 length: 14 residues. Germline V CDR1 and CDR2: MNHNS, SASEGT. CDR3 bases: TGTGCCAGCAGAGGGACAGGGAGTGTCTATGGCTACACCTTC. Residues: CASRGTGSVYGYTF.

This clone occurred once. This chain uses TRBV10-1 with TRBJ2-2; 8 bases map to TRBD1. This CDR3 comprises 18 residues. J gave up 2 bases and V 6 bases, and 14 bases lay outside the gene matches. Germline-derived CDR1 and CDR2 are WNHNN and SYGVQD (reference sequence). CDR3 sequence: CASRTRDNRGNNTGELFF. CDR3 DNA: TGCGCCAGCAGAACACGCGATAACAGGGGGAATAACACCGGGGAGCTGTTTTTT.

V is TRBV7-9 and J is TRBJ1-1; D gene unclear. The CDR3 is made up of 13 amino acids. The V gene lost 6 bases and the J gene lost 4 bases, with 12 bases spanning the gap. The germline V gene has CDR1 SEHNR and CDR2 FQNEAQ (reference sequence). This CDR3 reads CASRLGGSTEAFF. The CDR3 DNA sequence: TGTGCCAGCAGACTAGGAGGGAGCACTGAAGCTTTCTTT. Using reference TRBV7-9 and TRBJ1-1 for the parts outside the CDR3, the full variable domain is DTGVSQNPRHKITKRGQNVTFRCDPISEHNRLYWYRQTLGQGPEFLTYFQNEAQLEKSRLLSDRFSAERPKGSFSTLEIQRTEQGDSAMYLCASRLGGSTEAFFGQGTRLTVV.

The CDR3 bases are TGTGCCAGTAGTATTCAATCAGGAGCCTACGAGCAGTACTTC. Translated, it gives CASSIQSGAYEQYF. This sequence joins TRBV19 and TRBJ2-7; D call uncertain. CDR1 is LNHDA and CDR2 is SQIVND in the germline V gene (reference sequence). The CDR3 is 14 residues long. V was cut by 3 bases and J by 2 bases, with 11 bases left in between.

The chain combines TRBV6-1 with TRBJ2-4, with D perhaps matching TRBD2 (5 bases). V was clipped by 8 bases and J by 3 bases, with 11 bases between them. CDR1 is MNHNS, CDR2 SASEGT, per germline. The length of the CDR3 is 13 residues. DNA for the CDR3: TGTGCCAGCCGAGGAGAGGGCAAAAACATTCAGTACTTC. Its protein is CASRGEGKNIQYF.

The rearrangement joins TRBV6-1 to TRBJ1-1; 7 bases agree with TRBD1. J was trimmed by 10 bases and V by 4 bases; bases with no gene match: 6. The germline CDR1 and CDR2 sequences are MNHNS and SASEGT. The CDR3 length is 12 residues. The CDR3, as DNA: TGTGCCAGCAGTGTCTACAGGGGAGGAGCTTTCTTT. Amino acid sequence: CASSVYRGGAFF.

V gene TRBV7-9 combines with J gene TRBJ1-1; D is ambiguous. CDR3 size: 12 residues. Per germline, CDR1 SEHNR and CDR2 FQNEAQ (reference sequence). V lost 5 bases, J lost 8 bases, and 12 bases lay in between. As DNA, the CDR3 is TGTGCCAGCAGCCCGTCGCTTGGGGAAGCTTTCTTT. It yields the protein CASSPSLGEAFF.

The count of this clone is one. The rearrangement links TRBV4-3 to TRBJ2-5; 9 bases are shared with TRBD2. The CDR3 extends over 14 amino acids. Losses at the gene ends were 4 bases for V and 5 bases for J; bases not matched to a gene: 5. Germline V gives CDR1 LGHNA, CDR2 YSLEER. CDR3 sequence reads: CASSPGLAQETQYF. For the CDR3, the DNA is TGCGCCAGCAGCCCGGGACTAGCTCAGGAGACCCAGTACTTC.

The chain is built from TRBV5-1 and TRBJ1-1, with 8 nucleotides matching TRBD1. Trimming cost V 6 bases and J 5 bases; bases outside gene matches: 6. CDR3 length: 13 amino acids. From germline, CDR1 is SGHRS and CDR2 YFSETQ. The CDR3 here is CASTYRTGTEAFF. For the CDR3, the DNA is TGCGCCAGCACCTACCGGACAGGGACTGAAGCTTTCTTT.

The genes are TRBV6-1 and TRBJ1-1; 7 bases align to TRBD1. After removal of 3 bases from V and 0 bases from J, the junction contained 7 bases not matched to a gene. CDR3 length equals 16 residues. In germline, CDR1 is MNHNS, CDR2 SASEGT. The CDR3 region has the DNA TGTGCCAGCAGTGACAACAGGGGTAACATGAACACTGAAGCTTTCTTT. This sequence encodes CASSDNRGNMNTEAFF.

This chain connects TRBV18 to TRBJ2-3; possible D gene TRBD1, 6 bases. The CDR3 contains 15 residues. V was pared by 4 bases and J by 4 bases, with 15 bases between. CDR1 KGHSH and CDR2 LQKENI come from the germline V gene. The CDR3 region is CASSLGGSKADTQYF. The CDR3 coding sequence is TGTGCCAGCTCACTAGGGGGTTCAAAGGCAGATACGCAGTATTTT.

The rearrangement uses TRBV27 and TRBJ1-6; D is uncertain. CDR1 is MNHEY and CDR2 is SMNVEV in the germline V gene (reference sequence). V was trimmed by 3 bases and J by 10 bases, leaving 7 bases between them. This CDR3 has 12 amino acids. The CDR3 spells CASSFGVSPLHF. Written as DNA, the CDR3 is TGTGCCAGCAGTTTCGGGGTGTCACCCCTCCACTTT.

This sequence joins TRBV28 and TRBJ1-2; unclear D gene. Per the germline V gene, CDR1 is MDHEN and CDR2 is SYDVKM. Deletions cut 6 bases from V and 2 bases from J, with 16 bases between. The CDR3 length is 15 residues. The CDR3 DNA follows: TGTGCCAGCAGCCTTTTAAGGGTCGGCAACTATGGCTACACCTTC. The encoded protein is CASSLLRVGNYGYTF.

This chain joins TRBV5-1 and TRBJ2-7; 7 bases align to TRBD1. V lost 1 base and J lost 5; bases outside the gene matches: 9. This CDR3 contains 15 residues. Germline CDR1 SGHRS, CDR2 YFSETQ. The CDR3 region is CASSLRTDRFDEQYF. In DNA, the CDR3 is TGCGCCAGCAGCTTGCGGACGGACAGGTTCGACGAGCAGTACTTC.

CDR3 loop: CASSFLIQTSGNTIYF. In DNA, the CDR3 is TGTGCCAGCAGTTTTCTCATCCAAACCTCTGGAAACACCATATATTTT. The rearrangement joins TRBV28 to TRBJ1-3; D is undetermined. V was shortened by 3 bases and J by 0 bases, with 12 bases between the two germline ends. The CDR3 is 16 amino acids. From germline, CDR1 is MDHEN and CDR2 SYDVKM.

The V gene is TRBV18, the J gene TRBJ2-2, with 9 bases identical to TRBD1. Trimming cost V 5 bases and J 0 bases; bases outside gene matches: 4. The CDR3 runs to 16 residues. In germline, CDR1 is KGHSH, CDR2 LQKENI. CDR3 DNA: TGTGCCAGCTCAGGTGGACAGGGGTCGAACACCGGGGAGCTGTTTTTT. The encoded protein is CASSGGQGSNTGELFF.

The V and J genes are TRBV2 and TRBJ1-5; D might be TRBD1 (6 bases). The V gene's germline CDR1 is SNHLY and CDR2 FYNNEI. V was cut by 6 bases and J by 0 bases, with 12 bases left in between. This CDR3 has 15 amino acids. CDR3 nucleotide sequence: TGTGCCAGCAGACAACCGGGACATAGCAATCAGCCCCAGCATTTT. Translation: CASRQPGHSNQPQHF. Looking up the rest from reference TRBV2 and TRBJ1-5 gives the full variable domain: EPEVTQTPSHQVTQMGQEVILRCVPISNHLYFYWYRQILGQKVEFLVSFYNNEISEKSEIFDDQFSVERPDGSNFTLKIRSTKLEDSAMYFCASRQPGHSNQPQHFGDGTRLSIL.

The sample holds one count of this clone. The rearrangement links TRBV10-1 to TRBJ2-3, with D unclear. The CDR3 is made up of 16 amino acids. Germline assignment: CDR1 WNHNN and CDR2 SYGVQD (reference sequence). V was cut by 0 bases and J by 0 bases, with 10 bases left in between. CDR3 DNA: TGCGCCAGCAGTGAGTCGAGAAGCCCTAGCACAGATACGCAGTATTTT. This gives the protein CASSESRSPSTDTQYF.